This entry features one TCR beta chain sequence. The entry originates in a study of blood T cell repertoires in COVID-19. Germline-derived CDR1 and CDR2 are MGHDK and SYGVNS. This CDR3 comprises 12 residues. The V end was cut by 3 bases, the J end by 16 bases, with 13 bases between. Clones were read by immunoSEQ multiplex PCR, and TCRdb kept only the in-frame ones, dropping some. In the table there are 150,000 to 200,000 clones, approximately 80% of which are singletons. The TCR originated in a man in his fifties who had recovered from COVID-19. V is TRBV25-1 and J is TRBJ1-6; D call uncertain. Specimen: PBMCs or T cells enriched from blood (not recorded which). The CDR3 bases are TGTGCCAGCAGTGACCACACCCTCGAACTCCACTTT. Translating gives CASSDHTLELHF.